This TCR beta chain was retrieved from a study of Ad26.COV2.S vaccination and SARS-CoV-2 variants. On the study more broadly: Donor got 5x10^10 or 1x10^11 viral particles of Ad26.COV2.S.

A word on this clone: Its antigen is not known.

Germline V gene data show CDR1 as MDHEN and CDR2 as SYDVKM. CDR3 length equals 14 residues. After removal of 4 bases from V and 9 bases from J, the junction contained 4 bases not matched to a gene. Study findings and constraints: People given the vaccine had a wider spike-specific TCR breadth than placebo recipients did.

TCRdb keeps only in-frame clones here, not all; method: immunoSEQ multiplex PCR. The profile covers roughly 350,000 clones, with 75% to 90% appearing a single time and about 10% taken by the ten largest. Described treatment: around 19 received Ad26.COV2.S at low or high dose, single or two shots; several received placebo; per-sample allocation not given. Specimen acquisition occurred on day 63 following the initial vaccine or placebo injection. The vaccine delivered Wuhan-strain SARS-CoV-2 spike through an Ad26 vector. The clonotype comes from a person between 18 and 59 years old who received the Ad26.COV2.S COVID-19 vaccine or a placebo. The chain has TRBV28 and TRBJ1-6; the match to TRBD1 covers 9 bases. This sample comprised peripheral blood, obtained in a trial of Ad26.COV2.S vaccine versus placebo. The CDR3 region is CASSSTGGSSPLHF. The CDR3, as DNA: TGTGCCAGCAGTTCGACAGGGGGTAGTTCACCCCTCCACTTT.